A single sample is the source of the 9 T cell receptor beta chains below, sequenced in a study of blood T cell repertoires in COVID-19. Here immunoSEQ multiplex PCR was the method, and the copy in TCRdb shows in-frame clones only, minus some. In the table there are 30,000 to 40,000 clones, approximately 85% of which are singletons. What was sequenced was peripheral blood. These receptor sequences come from a man between 60 and 70 years old with active or convalescent COVID-19.

The chain couples TRBV28 to TRBJ1-5, with D possibly being TRBD1 (6 bases). In germline, CDR1 is MDHEN, CDR2 SYDVKM. The CDR3 runs to 14 residues. V was shortened by 4 bases and J by 0 bases, with 7 bases between the two germline ends. CDR3 region: CASSYRVSNQPQHF. The CDR3, as DNA: TGTGCCAGCAGTTACAGGGTTAGCAATCAGCCCCAGCATTTT.

The chain uses TRBV11-2 and TRBJ2-3; 8 nucleotides align to TRBD1. Germline trimming cut 4 bases from V and 2 bases from J; bases unmatched to any gene: 8. This CDR3 comprises 16 residues. Germline V CDR1 and CDR2: SGHAT, FQNNGV. CDR3 protein: CASSYGQGLNTDTQYF. The CDR3 DNA reads as TGTGCCAGCAGCTACGGACAGGGCCTCAACACAGATACGCAGTATTTT.

The rearrangement links TRBV14 to TRBJ2-5, with D hard to call. This CDR3 is built from 12 residues. V gave up 0 bases and J gave up 7 bases, with 6 bases separating them. Germline assignment: CDR1 SGHDN and CDR2 FVKESK. CDR3 sequence reads: CASSQDMRTQYF. The CDR3 DNA is TGTGCCAGCAGCCAAGATATGAGGACCCAGTACTTC.

V is TRBV14 and J is TRBJ1-2; 7 nucleotides align to TRBD1. CDR1 and CDR2 (germline): SGHDN, FVKESK. CDR3 size: 15 residues. Trimming cost V 1 base and J 5 bases; bases outside gene matches: 7. In nucleotides, the CDR3 is TGTGCCAGCAGCCAAGGAGAGGGGGCACGGTATGGCTACACCTTC. It is translated as CASSQGEGARYGYTF.

The genes are TRBV5-1 and TRBJ2-2, with a weak D call TRBD1 (7 bases). Germline V gene data show CDR1 as SGHRS and CDR2 as YFSETQ. Trimming took 6 bases from V and 4 from J, leaving 19 bases between them. The CDR3 is made up of 16 amino acids. The CDR3 bases are TGCGCCAGCACCCGTGGTACGCAGGGGGGCACCGGGGAGCTGTTTTTT. It encodes CASTRGTQGGTGELFF.

The rearrangement joins TRBV28 to TRBJ2-7; D not resolved. CDR3 length: 13 residues. Germline V gives CDR1 MDHEN, CDR2 SYDVKM. V gave up 6 bases and J gave up 4 bases, with 13 bases separating them. The CDR3 nucleotides are TGTGCCAGCAGCCCTACGCACCCTTACGAGCAGTACGTC. It is translated as CASSPTHPYEQYV.

The J gene is TRBJ2-1, the V gene TRBV4-1, with a tentative D call TRBD2 (6 bases). The V end lost 1 base, the J end lost 2 bases, and 12 bases lay between the germline ends. This CDR3 is built from 16 residues. Germline loops: CDR1 MGHRA, CDR2 YSYEKL. Written as DNA, the CDR3 is TGCGCCAGCAGCCAAGGGGGAGGAAGAGCCTACAATGAGCAGTTCTTC. Amino acid sequence: CASSQGGGRAYNEQFF.

The chain recombines TRBV6-2 or TRBV6-3 with TRBJ1-1; perhaps TRBD1 as D (6 bases). The V gene lost 4 bases and the J gene lost 5 bases, with 14 bases spanning the gap. This CDR3 has 14 amino acids. The germline CDR1 and CDR2 sequences are MNHEY and SVGEGT. The CDR3 region is CASSFNRAKTEAFF. The DNA for the CDR3 is TGTGCCAGCAGTTTTAACAGGGCGAAGACTGAAGCTTTCTTT.

The rearrangement links TRBV4-2 to TRBJ1-1; weak D call: TRBD1 (5 bases). Germline V gene data show CDR1 as LGHNA and CDR2 as YNFKEQ. CDR3 size: 17 residues. V was cut by 7 bases and J by 1 base, with 22 bases left in between. This CDR3 reads CASTSDDKHGQNTEAFF. In DNA, the CDR3 is TGTGCCAGCACCTCCGACGACAAACACGGACAGAACACTGAAGCTTTCTTT.